The rows below give T cell receptor beta chains drawn from one sample of a study of blood T cells in healthy people across ages. From the 5' RACE reads, TCRdb called clonotypes with MiXCR, one entry per CDR3 protein. Of fewer than 1 million distinct CDR3 sequences listed, approximately 44% are singletons. Input material: blood. These receptors were obtained from a man in his 60s in good health. CDR3s include the opening cysteine and the closing phenylalanine or tryptophan. D genes are given only for firm matches. For some rows the clone size is stated as once, few or many, or as a class when expanded; others skip it.

TRBD1,TRBJ1-6,15,TRBV11-2,.,TGTGCCAGCAGCACGGGACAGGGTTGGAATTCACCCCTCCACTTT,CASSTGQGWNSPLHF
.,TRBJ2-5,14,TRBV3-1,few,TGTGCCAGCAGCATCAGTAGCCCCAGGGAGACCCAGTACTTC,CASSISSPRETQYF
.,TRBJ2-4,18,TRBV6-2/TRBV6-3,once,TGTGCCAGCAGCTCCGGGACGTCGTTGGACCTAGCCAAAAACATTCAGTACTTC,CASSSGTSLDLAKNIQYF
.,TRBJ2-5,14,TRBV20-1,few,TGCAGTGCTGGCCTGACAGTTGGGGGGCCCGCCCAGTACTTC,CSAGLTVGGPAQYF
.,TRBJ1-4,14,TRBV28,.,TGTGCCAGCAGTACGCGTCCCACGAATGAAAAACTGTTTTTT,CASSTRPTNEKLFF
.,TRBJ2-3,13,TRBV29-1,.,TGCAGCGCTATCATCCATTTTACAGATACGCAGTATTTT,CSAIIHFTDTQYF
TRBD2,TRBJ2-5,16,TRBV12-3/TRBV12-4,few,TGTGCCAGCAGTCCGCCCGGGACTAGCCTTTCTGAGACCCAGTACTTC,CASSPPGTSLSETQYF
.,TRBJ2-5,14,TRBV20-1,few,TGCAGTGCTAGAGATCTCGCTGGTCTGGCGACCCAGTACTTC,CSARDLAGLATQYF
TRBD2,TRBJ2-3,14,TRBV2,.,TGTGCCAGCCCTCGTGGGGGGGGCACAGATACGCAGTATTTT,CASPRGGGTDTQYF
.,TRBJ2-7,13,TRBV5-1,few,TGCGCCAGCAGAAACCTGGTGGGCTACGAGCAGTACTTC,CASRNLVGYEQYF
.,TRBJ2-3,14,TRBV7-9,few,TGTGCCAGCAGCTGGTCAACCTACACAGATACGCAGTATTTT,CASSWSTYTDTQYF
.,TRBJ2-1,11,TRBV5-1,many,TGCGCCAGCAGCTTGGGACCTGAGCAGTTCTTC,CASSLGPEQFF
.,TRBJ2-5,13,TRBV20-1,few,TGCAGTGCTAAATTAGTAAACCAAGAGACCCAGTACTTC,CSAKLVNQETQYF
TRBD1,TRBJ2-1,14,TRBV9,few,TGTGCCAGCAGCTCCCAACAGGGGGCTGGTGAGGAGTTCTTC,CASSSQQGAGEEFF
.,TRBJ2-5,11,TRBV28,.,TGTGCCAGCCGTTTCCGGGAGACCCAGTACTTC,CASRFRETQYF
TRBD1,TRBJ2-5,14,TRBV11-2,.,TGTGCCAGCAGCTCCAACAGGGGCTCGGAGACCCAGTACTTC,CASSSNRGSETQYF
.,TRBJ2-1,11,TRBV3-1,.,TGTGCCAGCAGCCGAGGGGATGAGCAGTTCTTC,CASSRGDEQFF
TRBD1,TRBJ2-7,15,TRBV7-2,many,TGTGCCAGCTCCCTTGGGACAGGTAGCTCCTACGAGCAGTACTTC,CASSLGTGSSYEQYF
.,TRBJ1-2,12,TRBV12-3/TRBV12-4,.,TGTGCCAGCAGTTTAGCGCTGCTTGGCTACACCTTC,CASSLALLGYTF
.,TRBJ2-7,12,TRBV9,.,TGTGCCAGCAGCGCGCGGGACAACGAGCAGTACTTC,CASSARDNEQYF
TRBD2,TRBJ2-1,17,TRBV7-3,few,TGTGCCAGCAGCTTAACAGCGGGGGGCCCTTCCTACAATGAGCAGTTCTTC,CASSLTAGGPSYNEQFF
.,TRBJ2-1,14,TRBV20-1,few,TGCAGTGCTAGAAAAGGCGAGACCTACAATGAGCAGTTCTTC,CSARKGETYNEQFF
.,TRBJ1-5,13,TRBV7-2,few,TGTGCCAGCAGCGCAAAAGTGGAACAGCCCCAGCATTTT,CASSAKVEQPQHF
.,TRBJ2-5,13,TRBV30,.,TGTGCCTGCACGGGCCAGAGGCGGGAGACCCAGTACTTC,CACTGQRRETQYF
.,TRBJ2-2,16,TRBV5-1,once,TGCGCCAGCAGCTTGGCAGGGCTGGAAAACACCGGGGAGCTGTTTTTT,CASSLAGLENTGELFF
.,TRBJ2-3,17,TRBV3-1,.,TGTGCCAGCAGCCATTCGGAAGGGGAACTTAGCACAGATACGCAGTATTTT,CASSHSEGELSTDTQYF
.,TRBJ2-3,17,TRBV9,.,TGTGCCAGCAGCGTAGGCGTGACAGGCATCAACACAGATACGCAGTATTTT,CASSVGVTGINTDTQYF
.,TRBJ2-3,15,TRBV5-5,.,TGTGCCAGCAGCCCTCCGGACTGGAGCACAGATACGCAGTATTTT,CASSPPDWSTDTQYF
.,TRBJ2-7,17,TRBV13,.,TGTGCCAGCAGTCACCAGACCCGACGGCTACTCTTCTACGAGCAGTACTTC,CASSHQTRRLLFYEQYF
.,TRBJ1-4,16,TRBV3-1,.,TGTGCCAGCAGCCAAGAGCGTGTGGGGTATGATGAAAAACTGTTTTTT,CASSQERVGYDEKLFF
.,TRBJ2-6,15,TRBV7-9,.,TGTGCCAGCAGCTTCCTGTCCTCTGGGGCCAACGCCCTGACTTTC,CASSFLSSGANALTF
TRBD2,TRBJ2-3,16,TRBV6-2/TRBV6-3,.,TGTGCCAGCAGCCCCTTACTAGCGGGGGATGCAGATACGCAGTATTTT,CASSPLLAGDADTQYF
TRBD2,TRBJ2-3,17,TRBV11-1,.,TGTGCCAGCAAAGGACTAGCGGGGGGGAAATTCACAGATACGCAGTATTTT,CASKGLAGGKFTDTQYF
.,TRBJ2-1,17,TRBV5-6,.,TGTGCCAGCAGTGACGCAGAAGGACGCGTACCTTGGGATGAGCAGTTCTTC,CASSDAEGRVPWDEQFF
.,TRBJ2-7,14,TRBV12-3/TRBV12-4,.,TGTGCCAGCAGCCCGGGGCAGGGGAGCGGCGAGCAGTACTTC,CASSPGQGSGEQYF
TRBD1,TRBJ2-3,14,TRBV2,.,TGTGCCAGCAGTCCCAGCGACAGGGGCGATACGCAGTATTTT,CASSPSDRGDTQYF
.,TRBJ2-5,15,TRBV4-3,.,TGCGCCAGCAGCCAAGGAGGAAGGGGCGGGGAGACCCAGTACTTC,CASSQGGRGGETQYF
TRBD1,TRBJ2-1,18,TRBV25-1,few,TGTGCCAGCAGTGAAAGTAGGAGGACAGGGATGAACTACAATGAGCAGTTCTTC,CASSESRRTGMNYNEQFF
TRBD2,TRBJ2-2,14,TRBV20-1,many,TGCAGTGCAAGAGCGGGGGGAGACACCGGGGAGCTGTTTTTT,CSARAGGDTGELFF
.,TRBJ2-5,14,TRBV7-2,.,TGTGCCAGCAGCCTTTGGGGTAGCTGGGAGACCCAGTACTTC,CASSLWGSWETQYF
.,TRBJ2-5,13,TRBV7-9,.,TGTGCCAGCAGCCAAGTGACAACCGAGACCCAGTACTTC,CASSQVTTETQYF
.,TRBJ2-3,15,TRBV6-6,many,TGTGCCAGCAGTTACGGTTTCGGGGGAGCAGATACGCAGTATTTT,CASSYGFGGADTQYF
.,TRBJ1-5,15,TRBV20-1,few,TGCAGTGCTTTCACAGGGTCGGGAAAAAATCAGCCCCAGCATTTT,CSAFTGSGKNQPQHF
TRBD2,TRBJ2-7,14,TRBV20-1,.,TGCAGTGCTCAGGAGCGGGAGTCCTCCTACGAGCAGTACTTC,CSAQERESSYEQYF
TRBD1,TRBJ2-3,14,TRBV12-3/TRBV12-4,few,TGTGCCAGCAGTTCAAGACAGGGTACAGATACGCAGTATTTT,CASSSRQGTDTQYF
.,TRBJ1-1,14,TRBV20-1,few,TGCAGTGCTAGAGCTGGGGCTAGGAACACTGAAGCTTTCTTT,CSARAGARNTEAFF
.,TRBJ2-3,16,TRBV4-3,once,TGCGCCGGCAGCCAAGACACGGGGGTTCGGACAGATACGCAGTATTTT,CAGSQDTGVRTDTQYF
TRBD2,TRBJ2-1,16,TRBV10-3,once,TGTGCCATCAGTGACCTAGCGGGGGCGTCCTACAATGAGCAGTTCTTC,CAISDLAGASYNEQFF
.,TRBJ2-5,15,TRBV18,.,TGTGCCAGCTCACCACGAAAAACTAACCAAGAGACCCAGTACTTC,CASSPRKTNQETQYF
TRBD2,TRBJ2-1,16,TRBV7-2,.,TGTGCCAGCAGCCCGCGGCCTAGCGGGGGGAACAATGAGCAGTTCTTC,CASSPRPSGGNNEQFF
.,TRBJ2-1,13,TRBV7-2,once,TGTGCCAGCAGCTTAGACAGGCCCGGAGAGCAGTTCTTC,CASSLDRPGEQFF
TRBD1,TRBJ1-2,13,TRBV2,few,TGTGCCAGCAGCGGGACAGGGGGCGATGGCTACACCTTC,CASSGTGGDGYTF
TRBD1,TRBJ1-4,14,TRBV6-6,.,TGTGCCAGTACACAGGGGCCAACTAATGAAAAACTGTTTTTT,CASTQGPTNEKLFF